This T cell receptor (beta chain) was obtained from a study of vaccination and CD4 T cells after COVID-19 (dated by TCRdb to between 2020 and 2023). Context from the whole study: Every convalescent patient had a positive nasal swab PCR test for SARS-CoV-2, with mild disease in about 9 patients and severe disease in one. The cultures were stimulated with overlapping spike peptide pools from SARS-CoV-2 and from the common cold coronaviruses HCoV-NL63, HCoV-OC43 and HCoV-229E. In the convalescent cohort there were six males and four females, among whom were two Hispanic individuals, seven Caucasians, two Asians and one multiracial person. Post-vaccine blood samples were obtained a median of about 70 days after the second vaccine dose, with a range of roughly 13 to 250 days. In roughly nine COVID-19 convalescent patients and several infection-naive healthy vaccine recipients, the spike-specific CD4+ TCR repertoire before mRNA vaccination was compared with the repertoire after mRNA vaccination. Post-COVID blood samples were collected from convalescent patients a median of around 96 days after diagnosis, with a range of about 30 to 170 days. Two doses of either the Pfizer-BioNTech BNT162b2 vaccine (n=8) or the Moderna mRNA-1273 vaccine (n=2) were administered to participants. As controls, cultures received a CEFX viral epitope pool (the positive control), an HIV-1 Nef peptide pool (the negative control), or no peptide at all.

General findings and caveats noted by the study authors: Of the vaccine-specific clones found in convalescent patients, nearly all (304 of 307) were mono-reactive for SARS-CoV-2 spike instead of being cross-reactive with common cold coronaviruses. Among the post-vaccine SARS-CoV-2-reactive clones in convalescent patients, a median about 86% showed up only after vaccination, which suggests vaccine-specific priming. Only a relatively small number of convalescent patients were included in the study, and early timepoints following natural infection were not analyzed. The median count of SARS-CoV-2-reactive clonotypes went up from around 23 after infection to 38 after vaccination, although the change was not significant.

The CDR3 covers 13 residues, taking in both the cysteine and the phenylalanine. Only the CDR3 DNA stays, 39 bases, in frame from base 1. As encoded in the germline V gene (reference sequence), CDR1 is DFQATT while CDR2 is SNEGSKA. V is clipped by 5 bases and J by 1 base, and the sequence between their germline boundaries is 12 bases long. Explained via the paper, the treatment or condition label denotes: approximately 11-day PBMC culture with coronavirus spike peptide pools or control peptides (ViraFEST assay). The study used the ViraFEST assay, which expanded antigen-specific T cells with peptide pools and then identified expanded clonotypes by TCR sequencing. Positive SARS-CoV-2 PCR tests in the convalescent patients dated from March to December 2020, before Alpha, Beta and Delta variants emerged in the United States. Each well held millions of PBMCs cultured in IMDM containing roughly 5% human AB serum and 10 IU/ml IL-2, with around 9.7 ug/ml peptide pools added. Half of the culture medium was replaced with fresh IL-2-containing medium on days 3 and 7. After around 11 days of culture, CD4+ T cells were isolated by negative selection using the EasySep CD4+ T cell isolation kit. PBMCs were separated from whole blood using Ficoll-Paque Plus gradient centrifugation and then either used fresh or cryopreserved at -140C. In general, triplicate wells were set up for every culture condition.

Libraries came from PCR. At the Johns Hopkins FTIC core, DNA from the cultured CD4+ T cells underwent TCR sequencing with the Oncomine TCR Beta short-read assay. The QIAamp micro DNA kit was used to extract genomic DNA from the cultured CD4+ T cells. Oncomine TCR Beta libraries made from cultured CD4+ T cells were pooled using unique dual indexes and sequenced on an Illumina iSeq 100. On the authors' methods: Non-productive sequences were filtered out, and CDR3s that did not start with C, did not end with F or W, or were shorter than 7 amino acids were discarded. Antigen-specific clonotypes were identified using the MANAFEST web application through comparison of peptide-stimulated wells with reference and other culture wells. To be called positive, a clone needed an FDR below 0.05, an odds ratio above 5, and a productive frequency above 0.1% in at least two of three replicate wells. A clonotype was classed as cross-reactive if the clonotype showed significant expansion both in SARS-CoV-2 spike wells and in at least one common cold coronavirus spike condition. Using R version 3.6.1, CDR3 homology was evaluated through Levenshtein distances (stringdist) along with unrooted phylogenetic trees (ape). TCRdb reprocessed the public reads (quality trimming at Q25 with fastp, clone calling with MiXCR) and kept in-frame beta chains. Identical CDR3 proteins give one entry, which carries the most common genes and DNA. None of the V and J calls come from the authors' own analysis; TCRdb made them. The sample table lists about 3,700 distinct CDR3 sequences, 20% of them with a count of one. Roughly 19% of the sample rests with the top ten.

This clonotype appeared a few times. Its antigen is unknown. No much larger clonotype is one base removed from it; base qualities were not supplied. Sequenced material: CD4+ T cells from blood, cultured in vitro. The receptor was derived from a human donor who had recovered from COVID-19. Recombination linked TRBV20-1 to TRBJ2-7, with a weak D call of TRBD2 (7 bases match). CDR3 loop: CSAWGGGSYEQYF. The sequence in DNA is TGCAGTGCTTGGGGGGGCGGGTCCTACGAGCAGTACTTC.